Shown below are 16 T cell receptor beta chains from a single sample sequenced in a study of cytomegalovirus exposure and HLA in healthy donors. Primers: 60 Vbeta forward and 13 Jbeta reverse. The table came from immunoSEQ multiplex PCR; TCRdb's copy has only in-frame clones and leaves some out. The sample includes about 85,000 clones, 80% of them seen just once. Sequenced sample: PBMCs. The receptors here all came from a man aged 45-60 years in good health and CMV-seropositive.

This chain uses TRBV9 with TRBJ1-3; D is perhaps TRBD1 (5 bases). Trimming took off 6 bases at V and 0 bases at J, with 7 bases between the two ends. The CDR3 is 13 amino acids. Looked up from germline, CDR1 is SGDLS and CDR2 is YYNGEE. The CDR3: CASKGPSGNTIYF. The CDR3 nucleotides are TGTGCCAGCAAGGGGCCCTCTGGAAACACCATATATTTT. The full variable domain, in which reference TRBV9 and TRBJ1-3 provide the parts outside the CDR3, is DSGVTQTPKHLITATGQRVTLRCSPRSGDLSVYWYQQSLDQGLQFLIQYYNGEERAKGNILERFSAQQFPDLHSELNLSSLELGDSALYFCASKGPSGNTIYFGEGSWLTVV.

In the case of this clone: Relative to the germline gene, one junction end is altered; a read error may explain this. The genes are TRBV30 and TRBJ2-6, with 7 bases fitting TRBD2. CDR3 length: 18 amino acids. Germline loops: CDR1 GTSNPN, CDR2 SVGIG (reference sequence). The CDR3 is CAWSVGIAGKTGANGLTF. The CDR3 DNA sequence: TGTGCCTGGAGTGTGGGGATAGCGGGTAAAACTGGGGCCAACGGCCTGACTTTC.

The chain recombines TRBV10-2 with TRBJ1-1, with unresolved D. Between the trimmed V and J ends, which lost 4 bases and 1 base, there was a span of 10 bases. The CDR3 has 14 residues. Germline V CDR1 and CDR2: WSHSY, SAAADI. The CDR3 region has the DNA TGCGCCAGCAGTGTACGAGGTCAGAACACTGAAGCTTTCTTT. Translated, it gives CASSVRGQNTEAFF.

This chain joins TRBV19 and TRBJ1-1; D perhaps matches TRBD1 (6 bases). The CDR3 is made up of 13 amino acids. V lost 7 bases, J lost 5 bases, and 14 bases lay in between. Germline V gene sequence: CDR1 LNHDA, CDR2 SQIVND (reference sequence). CDR3 sequence (DNA): TGTGCCAGTATGGGGGGGGCGAGAACTGAAGCTTTCTTT. Its protein product is CASMGGARTEAFF.

The sample holds one count of this clone. The junction and the germline gene differ at one end; a read error may be behind it. The rearrangement joins TRBV7-9 to TRBJ1-1; TRBD1 is a possible D gene (6 bases). This CDR3 region has 16 residues. CDR1 is SEHNR and CDR2 is FQNEAQ in the germline V gene (reference sequence). CDR3 in amino acids: CSSSPGGARANTEAFF. The DNA of the CDR3 is TGTTCCAGCAGCCCGGGGGGGGCGCGGGCAAACACTGAAGCTTTCTTT.

The J gene is TRBJ2-5, the V gene TRBV6-5; 8 bases are a match to TRBD2. This CDR3 has 12 amino acids. Germline CDR1 MNHEY, CDR2 SVGAGI. J was trimmed by 4 bases and V by 6 bases; bases with no gene match: 1. CDR3 DNA: TGTGCCAGCAGCCTAGCGGGAGAGACCCAGTACTTC. Its protein is CASSLAGETQYF.

This chain joins TRBV19 and TRBJ1-2; TRBD1 matches 8 bases. The V and J ends lost 10 bases and 4 bases, in that order; junction bases with no gene match: 11. CDR3 length equals 14 residues. Germline CDR1 is LNHDA and CDR2 is SQIVND (reference sequence). The CDR3 here is CATTGTGGVYGYTF. In nucleotides, the CDR3 is TGTGCCACCACCGGAACAGGGGGGGTCTATGGCTACACCTTC.

The chain is built from TRBV10-3 and TRBJ2-1; 11 bases line up with TRBD2. V trimming: 5 bases; J trimming: 0 bases; junction bases outside the gene matches: 0. The germline V gene encodes CDR1 ENHRY and CDR2 SYGVKD. This CDR3 has 15 residues. The CDR3 is CAISTSGSSYNEQFF. CDR3 sequence (DNA): TGTGCCATCAGTACTAGCGGGAGCTCCTACAATGAGCAGTTCTTC.

V and J are TRBV6-5 and TRBJ2-5; 11 bases fit TRBD2. The DNA end favors TRBJ2-7, so the J call may be wrong. Germline V lookup: CDR1 MNHEY, CDR2 SVGAGI. The CDR3 has 16 amino acids. In nucleotides, the CDR3 is TGTGCCAGCAGTTCCCCCGGGACTAGCGGTACCTACGAGCAGTACTTC. Its protein is CASSSPGTSGTYEQYF.

The chain employs TRBV6-1 and TRBJ2-2, with TRBD1 as a possible D gene (6 bases). V gave up 9 bases and J gave up 7 bases, with 18 bases separating them. The CDR3 extends over 14 amino acids. Germline CDR1 and CDR2: MNHNS and SASEGT. The DNA for the CDR3 is TGTGCCAGTCGTGTAGGGGGTTCGGTCGGGGAGCTGTTTTTT. Protein product: CASRVGGSVGELFF.

The chain has TRBV11-1 and TRBJ2-7; a weak D match, TRBD2 (6 bases). The CDR3 loop spans 15 amino acids. V lost 1 base to trimming and J lost 0 bases, with 10 bases between them. Per the germline V gene, CDR1 is SGHAT and CDR2 is FQDESV (reference sequence). The CDR3 spells CASSLDLASSYEQYF. DNA for the CDR3: TGTGCCAGCAGCTTAGATCTAGCGTCCTCCTACGAGCAGTACTTC. The full variable domain, rest sourced from reference TRBV11-1 and TRBJ2-7, is EAEVAQSPRYKITEKSQAVAFWCDPISGHATLYWYRQILGQGPELLVQFQDESVVDDSQLPKDRFSAERLKGVDSTLKIQPAELGDSAMYLCASSLDLASSYEQYFGPGTRLTVT.

The CDR3, as DNA: TGTGCCAGCAGCAACGGACTGGTGGGGAGCGAGCAGTACTTC. It is translated as CASSNGLVGSEQYF. This chain joins TRBV7-9 and TRBJ2-7, with D possibly TRBD2 on 5 matching bases. Trimming shortened V by 5 bases and J by 6 bases, and 17 bases separated the two germline ends. The length of the CDR3 is 14 residues. Germline values: CDR1 SEHNR, CDR2 FQNEAQ (reference sequence).

The rearrangement links TRBV6-1 to TRBJ1-2; TRBD1 might be the D (6 bases). V was cut by 7 bases and J by 4 bases, with 13 bases left in between. The germline V gene encodes CDR1 MNHNS and CDR2 SASEGT. CDR3 size: 13 residues. CDR3: CASTPGQIYGYTF. In nucleotides, the CDR3 is TGTGCCAGCACCCCCGGACAGATCTATGGCTACACCTTC.

On this clone: One end of the junction is discordant with germline, which a read error may explain. The chain carries TRBV7-7 and TRBJ2-2; the D gene is possibly TRBD1 (5 bases). Germline CDR1 is SSHAT and CDR2 is FNYEAQ (reference sequence). CDR3 length equals 14 residues. In DNA form, the CDR3 reads TGTGCTAGCAGCTTAGGGGCCGGCACCGGGGAGCTGTTTTTT. Amino acids: CASSLGAGTGELFF.

The chain is built from TRBV29-1 and TRBJ2-5, with TRBD2 matching 10 bases. CDR1 SQVTM and CDR2 ANQGSEA come from the germline V gene. The CDR3 runs to 16 residues. Germline trimming cut 7 bases from V and 5 bases from J; bases unmatched to any gene: 16. The CDR3 coding sequence is TGCAGCGCCGCTGGTAGCGGGGGGCCCCCTGGGGAGACCCAGTACTTC. Protein: CSAAGSGGPPGETQYF.

With respect to this clone: An end of the junction differs from the germline gene, which may be a read error. This rearrangement joins TRBV4-1 to TRBJ2-5; 7 bases map to TRBD2. There are 12 residues in the CDR3. Germline CDR1 and CDR2: MGHRA and YSYEKL. This CDR3 is CASSQGDYPGNF. The CDR3 DNA reads as TGCGCCAGCAGCCAAGGGGACTACCCAGGGAACTTC.